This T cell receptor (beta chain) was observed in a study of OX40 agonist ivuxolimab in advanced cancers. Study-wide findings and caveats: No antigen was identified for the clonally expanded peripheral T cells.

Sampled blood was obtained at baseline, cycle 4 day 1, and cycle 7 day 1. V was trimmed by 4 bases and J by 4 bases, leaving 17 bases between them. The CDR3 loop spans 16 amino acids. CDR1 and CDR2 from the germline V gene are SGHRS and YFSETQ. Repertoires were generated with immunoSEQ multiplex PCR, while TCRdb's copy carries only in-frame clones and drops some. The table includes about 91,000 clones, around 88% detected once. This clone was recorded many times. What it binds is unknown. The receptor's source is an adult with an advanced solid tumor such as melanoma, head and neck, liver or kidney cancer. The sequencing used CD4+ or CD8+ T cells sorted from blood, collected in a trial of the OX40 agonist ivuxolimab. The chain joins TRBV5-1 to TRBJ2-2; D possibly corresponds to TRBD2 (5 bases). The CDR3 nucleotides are TGCGCCAGCAGCCGCGTTACTAGTGATGGCACCGGGGAGCTGTTTTTT. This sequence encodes CASSRVTSDGTGELFF.